The sequence of this TCR beta chain was determined in a study of human T cells and chemical hapten exposure. Looking at the study overall: Sensitizing treatment utilized 2% DPC over an approximately 2 cm by approximately 2 cm portion of upper inner arm skin. Patch tests of 0.01% DPC on the upper back were read at 6 days. The study's findings and limits: DPC sensitization produced no change in TCRs with frequency above 1 in 1000.

Regarding time point: pre-sensitization, week 0. Noted treatment: therapeutic diphenylcyclopropenone sensitization with weekly scalp DPC. Each patch test followed a blood draw. TCRdb analysed the RACE reads with MiXCR anew, one entry per CDR3 protein. The sample holds 300,000 to 400,000 distinct CDR3 sequences; less than 6.5% are singletons and the top ten take 2% to 3%. This clonotype appeared a few times. Its antigen is not identified. The J segment lost 3 bases and the V segment lost 6 bases, leaving 6 bases of the junction unmatched. The CDR3 has 15 residues. Germline V CDR1 and CDR2: MNHEY, SVGAGI.

V and J are TRBV6-5 and TRBJ2-7; 12 nucleotides align to TRBD2. The sequence was obtained from a woman between 50 and 59 years old with alopecia areata. Some clones in this sample may be carry-over from other donors' samples. Material: whole blood, obtained in connection with sensitization to the hapten diphenylcyclopropenone (DPC). DNA for the CDR3: TGTGCCAGCAGGGTCGGACTAGCGGGACTCTACGAGCAGTACTTC. It codes for CASRVGLAGLYEQYF.